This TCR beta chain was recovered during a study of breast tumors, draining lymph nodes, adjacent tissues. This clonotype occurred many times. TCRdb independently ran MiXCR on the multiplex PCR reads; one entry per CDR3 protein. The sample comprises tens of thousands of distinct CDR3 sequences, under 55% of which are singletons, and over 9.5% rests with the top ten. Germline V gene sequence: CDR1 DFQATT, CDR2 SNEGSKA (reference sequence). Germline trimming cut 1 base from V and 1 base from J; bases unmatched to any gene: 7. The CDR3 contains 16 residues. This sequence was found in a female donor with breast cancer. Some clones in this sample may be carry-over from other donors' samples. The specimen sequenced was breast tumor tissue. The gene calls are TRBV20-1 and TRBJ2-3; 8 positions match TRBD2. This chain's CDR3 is CSARVSIAGRTDTQYF. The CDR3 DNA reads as TGCAGTGCTAGAGTTAGTATAGCGGGACGCACAGATACGCAGTATTTT.